One and the same sample provided the 2 T cell receptor beta chains below, sequenced in a study of blood T cell repertoires in COVID-19 (dated by TCRdb to 2020 to 2021). Libraries came from the immunoSEQ multiplex PCR assay. TCRdb's version of the immuneACCESS table is confined to in-frame rearrangements and falls short of the full clone set. An unresolved V gene accounts for under half of the shortfall where checked; the remainder is of unknown origin. The sample table holds over 600,000 clones, of which 80% to 90% were seen once. The ten top clones hold roughly 0.26% of the sample. The sequencing sample was made of peripheral blood. The origin of the receptors is a woman aged 18-29 years with acute or convalescent COVID-19.

The V gene is TRBV29-1, the J gene TRBJ2-3; 11 nucleotides agree with TRBD2. The CDR3 has 19 amino acids. CDR1 and CDR2 (germline): SQVTM, ANQGSEA. The V gene end was trimmed by 3 bases and the J gene end by 2 bases; junction bases not matched to a gene: 16. CDR3 loop: CSVDSPRLAGRLLTDTQYF. The CDR3 region has the DNA TGCAGCGTTGACTCCCCTCGACTAGCGGGGCGCCTCCTCACAGATACGCAGTATTTT.

V gene TRBV2 combines with J gene TRBJ1-6, with a weak D call TRBD1 (6 bases). In germline, CDR1 is SNHLY, CDR2 FYNNEI. V was clipped by 2 bases and J by 2 bases, with 7 bases between them. CDR3 length equals 15 residues. The CDR3 loop is CASSEQGTYNSPLHF. CDR3 nucleotide sequence: TGTGCCAGCAGTGAACAGGGGACCTATAATTCACCCCTCCACTTT.